Each of the 11 T cell receptor beta chains below was sequenced from the same sample in a study of T cells in Graves' hyperthyroidism and ophthalmopathy. There were TCR beta CDR3 regions amplified from RNA transcripts. First-round RT-PCR of the TCR CDR3 relied on the HTBI primer set. MiXCR, run by TCRdb on the multiplex PCR reads, gives a single entry per CDR3 protein. The sample has under 250,000 distinct CDR3 sequences, about 15% seen once. Sequencing used blood. All receptors derive from a middle-aged man with Graves' hyperthyroidism.

This clonotype appeared many times. The V and J genes are TRBV12-3 or TRBV12-4 and TRBJ2-2; D remains unclear. The CDR3 loop spans 13 amino acids. The V end was cut by 5 bases, the J end by 6 bases, with 10 bases between. The CDR3: CASSPVVSGELFF. For the CDR3, the DNA is TGTGCCAGCAGTCCCGTAGTATCCGGGGAGCTGTTTTTT.

This clonotype was recorded many times. The gene calls are TRBV4-1 and TRBJ2-2; D may be TRBD1 (5 bases). Trimming cost V 2 bases and J 5 bases, with 9 bases left between them. Germline assignment: CDR1 MGHRA and CDR2 YSYEKL. This CDR3 region has 14 residues. CDR3 in amino acids: CASSQQGITGELFF. The CDR3 DNA is TGCGCCAGCAGCCAACAGGGAATTACCGGGGAGCTGTTTTTT.

The V gene is TRBV7-2, the J gene TRBJ2-1; no clear D gene. The germline V gene has CDR1 SGHTA and CDR2 FQGNSA. With 1 base removed from V and 10 bases from J, the gap between germline ends came to 8 bases. The CDR3 extends over 12 amino acids. For the CDR3, the DNA is TGTGCCAGCAGCTTAGGACCCGCGGAGCAGTTCTTC. It is translated as CASSLGPAEQFF.

This clonotype was detected many times. The V call is TRBV7-2, the J call TRBJ2-7; weak D call: TRBD1 (5 bases). Germline CDR1 reads SGHTA; CDR2 reads FQGNSA. V was pared by 5 bases and J by 0 bases, with 14 bases between. The CDR3 loop spans 15 amino acids. The DNA for the CDR3 is TGTGCCAGCAGCCTCCAGGGCCGGGCCTCCTACGAGCAGTACTTC. This translates into CASSLQGRASYEQYF.

This chain connects TRBV28 to TRBJ2-7; 9 positions match TRBD1. Germline values: CDR1 MDHEN, CDR2 SYDVKM. J lost 4 bases, V lost 3 bases, and 10 bases had no gene match. The CDR3 length is 16 residues. The CDR3 here is CASSFQGQGNRYEQYF. CDR3 DNA sequence: TGTGCCAGCAGTTTCCAGGGACAGGGTAATAGGTACGAGCAGTACTTC.

This clonotype has a handful of counts. The chain has TRBV18 and TRBJ2-7, with D unresolved. Trimming shortened V by 2 bases and J by 7 bases, and 12 bases separated the two germline ends. Germline assignment: CDR1 KGHSH and CDR2 LQKENI. The CDR3 is 13 residues long. CDR3 sequence: CASSPSGRKEQYF. The CDR3 nucleotides are TGTGCCAGCTCACCATCGGGCCGTAAAGAGCAGTACTTC.

This clonotype was counted only a few times. The chain has TRBV6-5 and TRBJ2-3; no reliable D call. CDR3 length: 15 amino acids. The V gene's germline CDR1 is MNHEY and CDR2 SVGAGI. V gave up 0 bases and J gave up 0 bases, with 7 bases separating them. The CDR3 loop is CASSYSAASTDTQYF. In DNA form, the CDR3 reads TGTGCCAGCAGTTACTCGGCGGCTAGCACAGATACGCAGTATTTT.

The genes are TRBV11-2 and TRBJ1-1; no firm D call. The CDR3 totals 13 residues. The germline CDR1 and CDR2 sequences are SGHAT and FQNNGV. The V end was cut by 2 bases, the J end by 7 bases, with 11 bases between. The CDR3 nucleotides are TGTGCCAGCAGCTTACTGGGGTTCAGTGAAGCTTTCTTT. This translates into CASSLLGFSEAFF. Together with reference TRBV11-2 and TRBJ1-1, the CDR3 gives the full variable domain: EAGVAQSPRYKIIEKRQSVAFWCNPISGHATLYWYQQILGQGPKLLIQFQNNGVVDDSQLPKDRFSAERLKGVDSTLKIQPAKLEDSAVYLCASSLLGFSEAFFGQGTRLTVV.

At least ten counts were recorded for this clonotype. The CDR3 here is CASSSRDKHEQYF. In DNA form, the CDR3 reads TGTGCCAGCAGCTCCCGGGACAAACACGAGCAGTACTTC. The chain links TRBV7-9 to TRBJ2-7; TRBD1 might be the D (6 bases). This CDR3 spans 13 amino acids. The V gene lost 4 bases and the J gene lost 5 bases, with 12 bases spanning the gap. The germline CDR1 and CDR2 sequences are SEHNR and FQNEAQ (reference sequence).

V and J are TRBV12-5 and TRBJ2-1; maybe TRBD1 (6 bases). This CDR3 has 13 residues. V dropped 10 bases and J dropped 3 bases, with 13 bases sitting between them. Germline V gene data show CDR1 as LGHNT and CDR2 as FRNRAP. CDR3 nucleotides: TGTGCTACCGCCCGGACAGTCTACAATGAGCAGTTCTTC. Protein: CATARTVYNEQFF.

This clonotype was seen ten or more times. The chain links TRBV14 to TRBJ2-7, with 9 bases aligning to TRBD1. Germline V gene lookup returns CDR1 SGHDN and CDR2 FVKESK. The CDR3 length is 18 residues. The V segment lost 2 bases and the J segment 9 bases; nucleotides outside the gene matches: 20. The CDR3 protein is CASSQSYIDWTGEWVQYF. CDR3 sequence (DNA): TGTGCCAGCAGCCAATCATATATTGACTGGACAGGGGAATGGGTGCAGTACTTC.